These 19 T cell receptor beta chains share one sample of origin, sequenced in a study of cytomegalovirus exposure and HLA in healthy donors. Researchers ran the PCR with 60 Vbeta and 13 Jbeta primers. The table came from immunoSEQ multiplex PCR; TCRdb's copy has only in-frame clones and leaves some out. The sample holds approximately 220,000 clones, about 80% seen once. What was sequenced was PBMCs. These receptors came from a man in his forties or fifties in good health and CMV-seronegative.

V usage is TRBV10-3 and J usage is TRBJ1-5; 7 bases match TRBD1. The trim removed 3 bases at V and 7 bases at J, leaving 6 bases unmatched. Germline V gene sequence: CDR1 ENHRY, CDR2 SYGVKD. This CDR3 has 14 amino acids. This CDR3 reads CAISDTGVGQPQHF. The CDR3 DNA reads TGTGCCATCAGTGACACAGGGGTTGGACAGCCCCAGCATTTT.

The V call is TRBV9, the J call TRBJ2-2; 7 positions match TRBD2. Per the germline V gene, CDR1 is SGDLS and CDR2 is YYNGEE. The ends lost 5 bases at V and 1 base at J; junction bases unmatched: 8. This CDR3 is built from 16 residues. Written as DNA, the CDR3 is TGTGCCAGCAGTCTAAGCGGGGTGGGGAACACCGGGGAGCTGTTTTTT. Its translation: CASSLSGVGNTGELFF. The full variable domain, its missing parts supplied by reference TRBV9 and TRBJ2-2, is DSGVTQTPKHLITATGQRVTLRCSPRSGDLSVYWYQQSLDQGLQFLIQYYNGEERAKGNILERFSAQQFPDLHSELNLSSLELGDSALYFCASSLSGVGNTGELFFGEGSRLTVL.

This clone was picked up one time. CDR3 residues: CASSQDGLAGDEQYF. CDR3 nucleotides: TGCGCCAGCAGCCAAGATGGTCTAGCGGGGGACGAGCAGTACTTC. The chain carries TRBV4-1 and TRBJ2-7, with 10 positions matching TRBD2. The CDR3 loop spans 15 amino acids. Germline V gene data show CDR1 as MGHRA and CDR2 as YSYEKL. The ends lost 0 bases at V and 5 bases at J; junction bases unmatched: 4.

This rearrangement joins TRBV7-9 to TRBJ2-2, with D perhaps matching TRBD1 (6 bases). CDR1 and CDR2 from the germline V gene are SEHNR and FQNEAQ (reference sequence). V was pared by 2 bases and J by 4 bases, with 17 bases between. This CDR3 spans 17 amino acids. For the CDR3, the DNA is TGTGCCAGCAGCTTATCGGGTCAGGGGTCGGTCACCGGGGAGCTGTTTTTT. Translation: CASSLSGQGSVTGELFF.

The chain recombines TRBV7-9 with TRBJ1-1; 7 nucleotides agree with TRBD1. Unmatched junction bases numbered 6, after V lost 2 bases and J lost 6 bases. The length of the CDR3 is 14 residues. Per the germline V gene, CDR1 is SEHNR and CDR2 is FQNEAQ (reference sequence). DNA for the CDR3: TGTGCCAGCAGCTTAATTCAGGGGGTCGCTGAAGCTTTCTTT. This sequence encodes CASSLIQGVAEAFF.

This clone came up a few times. The rearrangement links TRBV4-2 to TRBJ1-1; D gene uncertain. Per the germline V gene, CDR1 is LGHNA and CDR2 is YNFKEQ. V lost 3 bases and J lost 2, with 4 bases in between. The CDR3 spans 12 residues. Here the CDR3 reads CASSHHNTEAFF. For the CDR3, the DNA is TGTGCCAGCAGCCATCATAACACTGAAGCTTTCTTT.

The chain recombines TRBV9 with TRBJ2-3; TRBD2 aligns across 9 bases. CDR1 is SGDLS and CDR2 is YYNGEE in the germline V gene. This CDR3 comprises 15 residues. Unmatched junction bases numbered 12, after V lost 7 bases and J lost 6 bases. The CDR3 sequence is CASGVSGGLPDTQYF. As DNA, the CDR3 is TGTGCCAGCGGAGTTAGCGGGGGCCTTCCTGATACGCAGTATTTT.

This chain joins TRBV9 and TRBJ2-7; tentative D call: TRBD2 (6 bases). Deletions cut 3 bases from V and 2 bases from J, with 15 bases between. The CDR3 runs 15 residues. Germline assignment: CDR1 SGDLS and CDR2 YYNGEE. The CDR3 DNA reads TGTGCCAGCAGCGGCGGGACTCCAAACCCCTACGAGCAGTACTTC. It translates to CASSGGTPNPYEQYF.

The gene calls are TRBV9 and TRBJ2-1; D unclear. The CDR3 spans 12 residues. V was shortened by 0 bases and J by 7 bases, with 5 bases between the two germline ends. The germline gives CDR1 SGDLS, CDR2 YYNGEE. For the CDR3, the DNA is TGTGCCAGCAGCGTAGGCCGGAATGAGCAGTTCTTC. It codes for CASSVGRNEQFF. Full variable domain (remainder filled in from reference TRBV9 and TRBJ2-1): DSGVTQTPKHLITATGQRVTLRCSPRSGDLSVYWYQQSLDQGLQFLIQYYNGEERAKGNILERFSAQQFPDLHSELNLSSLELGDSALYFCASSVGRNEQFFGPGTRLTVL.

The chain has TRBV5-1 and TRBJ1-3, with 11 nucleotides matching TRBD1. V was pared by 3 bases and J by 3 bases, with 5 bases of the junction left unmatched. CDR1 and CDR2 from the germline V gene are SGHRS and YFSETQ. The CDR3 is 16 amino acids. CDR3 loop: CASSYGQGARGNTIYF. In DNA form, the CDR3 reads TGCGCCAGCAGCTACGGACAGGGGGCGCGTGGAAACACCATATATTTT.

This clone was observed once. The chain has TRBV18 and TRBJ2-7; D is perhaps TRBD2 (5 bases). The germline V gene encodes CDR1 KGHSH and CDR2 LQKENI. V was cut by 3 bases and J by 3 bases, with 9 bases left in between. The CDR3 runs to 13 residues. CDR3 sequence reads: CASSPSTSYEQYF. In nucleotides, the CDR3 is TGTGCCAGCTCACCTTCTACTAGCTACGAGCAGTACTTC.

The gene calls are TRBV6-6 and TRBJ2-5; perhaps TRBD1 as D (6 bases). The CDR3 is 15 amino acids. V was trimmed by 6 bases and J by 2 bases, leaving 16 bases between them. CDR1 is MNHNY and CDR2 is SVGAGI in the germline V gene (reference sequence). DNA of the CDR3: TGTGCCAGCAGGAGTCAACAGGGAATGCAAGAGACCCAGTACTTC. Its translation is CASRSQQGMQETQYF.

This clone showed up just once. The chain joins TRBV5-1 to TRBJ2-7; D call uncertain. Germline V gives CDR1 SGHRS, CDR2 YFSETQ. CDR3 length: 13 amino acids. V was trimmed by 7 bases and J by 0 bases, leaving 11 bases between them. The CDR3 is CASGGGSSYEQYF. CDR3 bases: TGCGCCAGCGGCGGCGGAAGCTCCTACGAGCAGTACTTC.

The J gene is TRBJ2-1, the V gene TRBV30; the match to TRBD2 covers 8 bases. The CDR3 runs 14 residues. J was trimmed by 5 bases and V by 5 bases; bases with no gene match: 8. The V gene's germline CDR1 is GTSNPN and CDR2 SVGIG (reference sequence). DNA for the CDR3: TGTGCCTGGGAGAGCGGGAGAGGTAACAATGAGCAGTTCTTC. It encodes CAWESGRGNNEQFF.

The rearrangement links TRBV15 to TRBJ2-3; a weak D match, TRBD2 (6 bases). CDR3 length: 12 amino acids. The ends were cut back, 0 bases at V and 11 bases at J, with 9 bases in the middle. The V gene's germline CDR1 is LNHNV and CDR2 YYDKDF (reference sequence). The CDR3 bases are TGTGCCACCAGCAGAGAGCGGGGCGGGCAGTATTTT. It codes for CATSRERGGQYF. Combining the CDR3 with reference TRBV15 and TRBJ2-3 gives the whole variable domain DAMVIQNPRYQVTQFGKPVTLSCSQTLNHNVMYWYQQKSSQAPKLLFHYYDKDFNNEADTPDNFQSRRPNTSFCFLDIRSPGLGDTAMYLCATSRERGGQYFGPGTRLTVL.

The gene calls are TRBV15 and TRBJ1-1, with D tentatively TRBD1 (5 bases). CDR1 and CDR2 (germline): LNHNV, YYDKDF (reference sequence). The V gene lost 3 bases and the J gene lost 1 base, with 9 bases spanning the gap. The CDR3 spans 14 residues. DNA for the CDR3: TGTGCCACCAGCAGTTGGCAGGGGAACACTGAAGCTTTCTTT. Its translation: CATSSWQGNTEAFF.

A remark on this clone: One end of the junction is discordant with germline, which a read error may explain. Other DNA sequences from this sample encode an identical CDR3 as well. This rearrangement joins TRBV5-1 to TRBJ1-1; D ambiguous. The CDR3 has 11 residues. The germline V gene encodes CDR1 SGHRS and CDR2 YFSETQ. The CDR3 region has the DNA TGTGCCAGCAGCTTGGGGAAACAGATTTTCTTT. The encoded protein is CASSLGKQIFF.

The V gene is TRBV28, the J gene TRBJ2-5; D possibly corresponds to TRBD2 (6 bases). The ends were cut back, 8 bases at V and 4 bases at J, with 17 bases in the middle. Germline V gene lookup returns CDR1 MDHEN and CDR2 SYDVKM. This CDR3 has 14 amino acids. CDR3 nucleotide sequence: TGTGCCAGCTCCCCGGGGGTTTTTGGAGAGACCCAGTACTTC. Translated: CASSPGVFGETQYF.

This clone appeared a single time. The genes are TRBV7-2 and TRBJ2-3, with 7 bases fitting TRBD2. The CDR3 has 16 amino acids. With V trimmed by 4 bases and J by 5 bases, 12 bases remained unmatched. Germline values: CDR1 SGHTA, CDR2 FQGNSA. The DNA for the CDR3 is TGTGCCAGCAGCTCGACTAGCTCACGGCCGGGAGATACGCAGTATTTT. Translating it yields CASSSTSSRPGDTQYF.